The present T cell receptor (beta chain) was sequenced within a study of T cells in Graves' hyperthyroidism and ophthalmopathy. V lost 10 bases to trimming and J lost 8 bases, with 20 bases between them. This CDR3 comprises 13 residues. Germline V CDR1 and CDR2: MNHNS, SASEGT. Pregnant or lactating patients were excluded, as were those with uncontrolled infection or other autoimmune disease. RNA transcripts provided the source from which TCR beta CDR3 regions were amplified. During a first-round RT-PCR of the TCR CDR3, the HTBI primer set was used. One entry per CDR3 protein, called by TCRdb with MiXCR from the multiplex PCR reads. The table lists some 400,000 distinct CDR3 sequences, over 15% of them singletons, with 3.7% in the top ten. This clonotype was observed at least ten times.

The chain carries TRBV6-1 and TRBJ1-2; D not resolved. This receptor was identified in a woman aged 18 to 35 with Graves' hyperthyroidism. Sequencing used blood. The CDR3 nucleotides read TGTGCCACCCACGACACGGGATACAAGGGCTACACCTTC. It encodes CATHDTGYKGYTF.